The T cell receptor beta chain under discussion was sequenced for a study of blood T cells in healthy people across ages. Points from the study as a whole: Comparison with aged donors showed that long-lived donors had more naive CD4+ cells and higher diversity. Total diversity from one million sequenced T cells was likely underestimated. In these data, TCR beta diversity tracked strongly with naive T cell percentage.

A sample-barcoded 5' primer and a J-beta primer mix were used in a second PCR of about 7 to 12 cycles. TCRdb re-called the 5' RACE reads through MiXCR, storing one row per CDR3 protein. The table shows fewer than 2 million distinct CDR3 sequences, with 35% to 50% occurring only once. The CDR3 runs 13 residues. The germline V and J ends were trimmed by 6 bases and 2 bases, with 11 bases remaining between them. The germline V gene has CDR1 MDHEN and CDR2 SYDVKM. Of note for this clonotype: Its antigen is not known.

Those donating, healthy Caucasian individuals from Russia, were aged about 6 to 100. The rearrangement uses TRBV28 and TRBJ2-7, with unresolved D. Specimen: blood. This clonotype was obtained from a human donor in good health. The CDR3 loop is CASSPTLPYEQYF. The CDR3, as DNA: TGTGCCAGCAGCCCGACACTACCCTACGAGCAGTACTTC.